This T cell receptor beta chain was documented in a study of T cell responses to AZD1222 COVID-19 vaccine. Findings of the study overall: Spike was spanned by vaccine-associated CD4 TCRs, which were dominant at 160-218 and 743-854. Per reports, nearly half of all spike-specific TCRs target regions that are unmutated in variants.

This CDR3 is 16 amino acids long. From germline, CDR1 is LGHNA and CDR2 YNFKEQ. V lost 4 bases and J 0 bases, leaving 12 bases between the germline ends. This clone was picked up a small number of times. The antigen remains unidentified. Only in-frame clones appear in the TCRdb table, and some are missing; sequencing was by immunoSEQ multiplex PCR. Of 100,000 or so clones listed, over 75% were seen once; the top ten hold 1.3%. This rearrangement joins TRBV4-2 to TRBJ1-4; tentative D call: TRBD1 (6 bases). The receptor comes from an adult in good health. Here the sequenced sample was peripheral blood, taken on day 0 of AZD1222 vaccination. CDR3 in amino acids: CASSRVGGATNEKLFF. CDR3 bases: TGTGCCAGCAGCCGAGTGGGGGGCGCAACTAATGAAAAACTGTTTTTT.